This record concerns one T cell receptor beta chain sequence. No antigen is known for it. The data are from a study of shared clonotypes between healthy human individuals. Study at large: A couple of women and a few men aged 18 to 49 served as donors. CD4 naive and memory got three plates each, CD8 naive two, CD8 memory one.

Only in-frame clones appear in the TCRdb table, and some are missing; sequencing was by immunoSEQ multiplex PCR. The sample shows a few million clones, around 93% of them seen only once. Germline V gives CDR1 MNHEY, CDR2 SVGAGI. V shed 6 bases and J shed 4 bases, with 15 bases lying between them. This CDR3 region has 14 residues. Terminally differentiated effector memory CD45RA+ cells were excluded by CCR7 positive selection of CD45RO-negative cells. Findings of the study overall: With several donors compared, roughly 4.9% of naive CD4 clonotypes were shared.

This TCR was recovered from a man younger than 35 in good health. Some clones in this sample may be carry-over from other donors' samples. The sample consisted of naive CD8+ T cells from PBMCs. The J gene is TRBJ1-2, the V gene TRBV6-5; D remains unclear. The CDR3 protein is CASRPRKAGYGYTF. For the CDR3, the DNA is TGTGCCAGCAGACCTCGGAAGGCAGGCTATGGCTACACCTTC.